This is a list of T cell receptor beta chains from one sample in a study of graft-versus-host responses after intestinal transplantation. The method was immunoSEQ multiplex PCR; TCRdb's version includes in-frame clones alone and lacks a portion of them. The repertoire holds about 99,000 clones, roughly 84% seen once, with 0.7% to 0.9% in the top ten. Which antigens these TCRs recognize remains unknown. Sequenced here: unstimulated CD4+ T cells sorted from spleen or lymph node cells, sampled before intestinal transplant. Source of these receptors: a human donor who received an intestinal transplant. Each CDR3 is given with its conserved first and last residue. Fields, in order: D gene, J gene, CDR3 length, V gene, clone size, CDR3 protein, CDR3 DNA. The D gene is left open where the match is weak. Size values are once, few and many counts, or a class for expanded clones, and some rows have none.

D: TRBD2; J: TRBJ2-5; length: 14; V: TRBV19; size: NA; CDR3: CATSMGGTGGPRYF; DNA: TGTGCCACCAGTATGGGTGGAACGGGAGGGCCCCGGTACTTC
D: TRBD1; J: TRBJ1-5; length: 14; V: TRBV27; size: NA; CDR3: CASRPGQVNQPQHF; DNA: TGTGCCAGCAGACCGGGACAGGTGAATCAGCCCCAGCATTTT
D: NA; J: TRBJ2-3; length: 13; V: TRBV5-4; size: NA; CDR3: CASSLSGTDTQYF; DNA: TGTGCCAGCAGCTTATCGGGCACAGATACGCAGTATTTT
D: NA; J: TRBJ1-5; length: 11; V: TRBV10-3; size: NA; CDR3: CATADPEPQHF; DNA: TGTGCCACCGCGGACCCTGAGCCCCAGCATTTT
D: TRBD2; J: TRBJ2-5; length: 15; V: TRBV11-2; size: once; CDR3: CASSRTSGRQETQYF; DNA: TGTGCCAGCAGCCGGACTAGCGGGCGCCAAGAGACCCAGTACTTC
D: TRBD1; J: TRBJ1-6; length: 14; V: TRBV19; size: once; CDR3: CASSFDRDDSPLHF; DNA: TGTGCCAGTAGTTTTGACAGGGATGATTCACCCCTCCACTTT
D: NA; J: TRBJ2-7; length: 15; V: TRBV4-1; size: NA; CDR3: CASSQGVQGIHEQYF; DNA: TGCGCCAGCAGCCAAGGCGTACAGGGCATCCACGAGCAGTACTTC
D: TRBD1; J: TRBJ2-3; length: 16; V: TRBV6-5; size: NA; CDR3: CASSYLRTGGTDTQYF; DNA: TGTGCCAGCAGTTACCTACGGACAGGGGGCACAGATACGCAGTATTTT
D: NA; J: TRBJ2-7; length: 12; V: TRBV27; size: once; CDR3: CASSLAQGKQYF; DNA: TGTGCCAGCAGTTTAGCCCAGGGAAAACAGTACTTC
D: TRBD2; J: TRBJ2-1; length: 16; V: TRBV5-3; size: once; CDR3: CARSLGLAYSYNEQFF; DNA: TGTGCCAGAAGCTTGGGACTAGCCTACTCCTACAATGAGCAGTTCTTC
D: NA; J: TRBJ1-6; length: 16; V: TRBV25-1; size: NA; CDR3: CASSESRSSYNSPLHF; DNA: TGTGCCAGCAGTGAAAGCAGGAGCTCCTATAATTCACCCCTCCACTTT
D: NA; J: TRBJ2-3; length: 14; V: TRBV19; size: NA; CDR3: CASRDAVGADTQYF; DNA: TGTGCCAGCCGGGACGCGGTTGGCGCAGATACGCAGTATTTT
D: NA; J: TRBJ2-1; length: 14; V: TRBV5-1; size: NA; CDR3: CASSLKLGYNEQFF; DNA: TGCGCCAGCAGCTTAAAGTTAGGATACAATGAGCAGTTCTTC
D: NA; J: TRBJ1-5; length: 13; V: TRBV6-5; size: NA; CDR3: CASSDRSNQPQHF; DNA: TGTGCCAGCAGTGACAGGAGCAATCAGCCCCAGCATTTT
D: NA; J: TRBJ2-5; length: 15; V: TRBV7-3; size: NA; CDR3: CASSLGGPGKETQYF; DNA: TGTGCCAGCAGCTTAGGGGGACCAGGGAAAGAGACCCAGTACTTC
D: NA; J: TRBJ1-5; length: 12; V: TRBV5-4; size: NA; CDR3: CASSLDTQPQHF; DNA: TGTGCCAGCAGCTTAGACACTCAGCCCCAGCATTTT
D: NA; J: TRBJ2-3; length: 14; V: TRBV2; size: NA; CDR3: CASSGGAGTDTQYF; DNA: TGTGCCAGCAGTGGAGGGGCAGGCACAGATACGCAGTATTTT
D: NA; J: TRBJ2-1; length: 15; V: TRBV7-3; size: once; CDR3: CASRRSGTTYNEQFF; DNA: TGTGCCAGCAGACGAAGCGGGACAACCTACAATGAGCAGTTCTTC
D: NA; J: TRBJ2-3; length: 16; V: TRBV7-6; size: NA; CDR3: CASSLFGAAGTDTQYF; DNA: TGTGCCAGCAGCTTGTTCGGAGCGGCGGGGACAGATACGCAGTATTTT
D: NA; J: TRBJ1-5; length: 14; V: TRBV18; size: NA; CDR3: CASSDITGNQPQHF; DNA: TGTGCCAGCTCAGACATCACAGGGAATCAGCCCCAGCATTTT
D: NA; J: TRBJ2-5; length: 13; V: TRBV30; size: NA; CDR3: CAWSRRQKETQYF; DNA: TGTGCCTGGAGTCGTAGACAGAAAGAGACCCAGTACTTC
D: TRBD1; J: TRBJ1-2; length: 13; V: TRBV2; size: NA; CDR3: CASRGQSNYGYTF; DNA: TGTGCCAGCAGGGGACAGTCTAACTATGGCTACACCTTC
D: NA; J: TRBJ1-2; length: 13; V: TRBV15; size: NA; CDR3: CATSRGPGRGYTF; DNA: TGTGCCACCAGCAGAGGCCCAGGGCGAGGCTACACCTTC
D: NA; J: TRBJ1-5; length: 15; V: TRBV5-5; size: NA; CDR3: CASSLGGVGNQPQHF; DNA: TGTGCCAGCAGCTTGGGGGGAGTGGGGAATCAGCCCCAGCATTTT
D: NA; J: TRBJ1-1; length: 10; V: TRBV20-1; size: once; CDR3: CSVMGAEAFF; DNA: TGCAGTGTTATGGGGGCTGAAGCTTTCTTT
D: NA; J: TRBJ1-1; length: 14; V: TRBV18; size: NA; CDR3: CASSQAQMNTEAFF; DNA: TGTGCCAGCTCACAAGCTCAGATGAACACTGAAGCTTTCTTT
D: NA; J: TRBJ2-7; length: 15; V: TRBV5-6; size: NA; CDR3: CASSTAPRQTYEQYF; DNA: TGTGCCAGCAGCACCGCCCCCCGACAGACCTACGAGCAGTACTTC
D: NA; J: TRBJ2-5; length: 16; V: TRBV5-4; size: NA; CDR3: CASSSQTGTNQETQYF; DNA: TGTGCCAGCAGCTCCCAGACAGGTACAAACCAAGAGACCCAGTACTTC
D: NA; J: TRBJ2-7; length: 14; V: TRBV5-1; size: NA; CDR3: CASSFGFVTYEQYF; DNA: TGCGCCAGCAGTTTCGGGTTTGTCACCTACGAGCAGTACTTC
D: NA; J: TRBJ2-5; length: 15; V: TRBV6-5; size: NA; CDR3: CASSYRGYVGETQYF; DNA: TGTGCCAGCAGTTACAGGGGTTACGTGGGAGAGACCCAGTACTTC
D: NA; J: TRBJ2-7; length: 10; V: TRBV29-1; size: once; CDR3: CSVGSYEQYF; DNA: TGCAGCGTGGGAAGCTACGAGCAGTACTTC
D: NA; J: TRBJ1-1; length: 12; V: TRBV7-9; size: once; CDR3: CASSLRQSEAFF; DNA: TGTGCCAGCAGCTTACGGCAGAGTGAAGCTTTCTTT
D: TRBD1; J: TRBJ2-7; length: 13; V: TRBV30; size: NA; CDR3: CAWSPGQGLEQYF; DNA: TGTGCCTGGAGTCCGGGACAGGGGCTCGAGCAGTACTTC
D: TRBD2; J: TRBJ2-6; length: 16; V: TRBV10-2; size: NA; CDR3: CASSAAGGSGANVLTF; DNA: TGCGCCAGCAGTGCCGCGGGGGGCTCTGGGGCCAACGTCCTGACTTTC
D: NA; J: TRBJ1-1; length: 14; V: TRBV5-1; size: once; CDR3: CASSNRDGNTEAFF; DNA: TGCGCCAGCAGCAACAGGGACGGGAACACTGAAGCTTTCTTT
D: NA; J: TRBJ2-7; length: 15; V: TRBV11-2; size: NA; CDR3: CASSLGGLAPYEQYF; DNA: TGTGCCAGCAGCTTAGGGGGACTCGCCCCCTACGAGCAGTACTTC
D: TRBD1; J: TRBJ1-1; length: 12; V: TRBV6-5; size: NA; CDR3: CASSDDRGATFF; DNA: TGTGCCAGCAGTGATGACAGGGGGGCAACTTTCTTT